The 17 T cell receptor beta chains in this list originate from one sample, sequenced in a study of T cell responses to AZD1222 COVID-19 vaccine. Repertoires were generated with immunoSEQ multiplex PCR, while TCRdb's copy carries only in-frame clones and drops some. The table includes 140,000 or so clones, roughly 90% detected once. The specimen was peripheral blood, collected 28 days after the second dose of the MenACWY control vaccine. The receptor source for this set is an adult who received the MenACWY meningococcal vaccine as a control.

The rearrangement joins TRBV7-3 to TRBJ1-5; D call uncertain. This CDR3 comprises 13 residues. V dropped 5 bases and J dropped 5 bases, with 10 bases sitting between them. CDR1 and CDR2 from the germline V gene are SGHTA and FQGTGA. For the CDR3, the DNA is TGTGCCAGCAGCCTCCAAGCGGATCAGCCCCAGCATTTT. Its protein product is CASSLQADQPQHF.

This rearrangement joins TRBV7-6 to TRBJ1-3; D is unresolved. The germline CDR1 and CDR2 sequences are SGHVS and FNYEAQ. Trimming stripped 2 bases from V and 0 bases from J, with 2 bases between. CDR3 size: 13 residues. CDR3 DNA sequence: TGTGCCAGCAGCTTAAGCTCTGGAAACACCATATATTTT. It yields the protein CASSLSSGNTIYF. Full variable domain (remainder filled in from reference TRBV7-6 and TRBJ1-3): GAGVSQSPRYKVTKRGQDVALRCDPISGHVSLYWYRQALGQGPEFLTYFNYEAQQDKSGLPNDRFSAERPEGSISTLTIQRTEQRDSAMYRCASSLSSGNTIYFGEGSWLTVV.

In its sample, this clone was seen a few times. The chain has TRBV29-1 and TRBJ2-1; D is unresolved. This CDR3 has 14 amino acids. Germline loops: CDR1 SQVTM, CDR2 ANQGSEA. The V end was cut by 6 bases, the J end by 2 bases, with 14 bases between. The CDR3 region is CSVAASLAYNEQFF. CDR3 DNA: TGCAGCGTGGCGGCCAGTCTGGCCTACAATGAGCAGTTCTTC.

This sequence joins TRBV19 and TRBJ1-3; possible D gene TRBD1, 5 bases. The CDR3 is 18 residues long. Between the trimmed V and J ends, which lost 3 bases and 4 bases, there was a span of 22 bases. Germline values: CDR1 LNHDA, CDR2 SQIVND (reference sequence). The CDR3 DNA reads as TGTGCCAGTAGTATTATGGGGCGGCTCACGGTACCAGGAAACACCATATATTTT. Translated: CASSIMGRLTVPGNTIYF.

The J gene is TRBJ2-2, the V gene TRBV9; TRBD2 matches 10 bases. CDR1 and CDR2 (germline): SGDLS, YYNGEE. The CDR3 has 18 residues. Trimming at V came to 3 bases and at J to 1 base, leaving 9 bases not matched to a gene. CDR3 in amino acids: CASSDHKRLAGNTGELFF. As DNA, the CDR3 is TGTGCCAGCAGCGACCATAAAAGACTAGCGGGGAACACCGGGGAGCTGTTTTTT.

This clone occurred a few times. This chain links TRBV6-5 with TRBJ1-1; unclear D gene. Germline assignment: CDR1 MNHEY and CDR2 SVGAGI. This CDR3 is built from 13 residues. Deletions cut 6 bases from V and 3 bases from J, with 11 bases between. CDR3 region: CASSPVSDTEAFF. The DNA of the CDR3 is TGTGCCAGCAGCCCCGTATCGGACACTGAAGCTTTCTTT.

This clone has a handful of counts. The chain combines TRBV6-6 with TRBJ1-1, with D possibly being TRBD1 (5 bases). The length of the CDR3 is 14 residues. The V and J ends lost 0 bases and 6 bases respectively, with 11 bases between them. CDR1 MNHNY and CDR2 SVGAGI come from the germline V gene (reference sequence). DNA for the CDR3: TGTGCCAGCAGTTACTCGATAGGGGTGGCTGAAGCTTTCTTT. Translated, it gives CASSYSIGVAEAFF.

V is TRBV6-5 and J is TRBJ2-1; D possibly corresponds to TRBD1 (6 bases). Germline CDR1 is MNHEY and CDR2 is SVGAGI. CDR3 length: 12 residues. The V gene lost 3 bases and the J gene lost 12 bases, with 12 bases spanning the gap. This chain's CDR3 is CASSYPTGGQFF. In DNA, the CDR3 is TGTGCCAGCAGTTATCCGACAGGAGGGCAGTTCTTC.

The V gene is TRBV9, the J gene TRBJ2-1; D remains unclear. V lost 0 bases and J 6 bases, leaving 13 bases between the germline ends. This CDR3 is 15 amino acids long. CDR1 and CDR2 (germline): SGDLS, YYNGEE. The CDR3 DNA sequence: TGTGCCAGCAGCGTAGTCCCGGCAGCTTCCAATGAGCAGTTCTTC. This codes for CASSVVPAASNEQFF.

The V gene is TRBV24-1, the J gene TRBJ1-5, with D unclear. CDR3 length: 17 amino acids. Germline V gene data show CDR1 as KGHDR and CDR2 as SFDVKD. V gave up 3 bases and J gave up 3 bases, with 17 bases separating them. CDR3 coding DNA: TGTGCCACCAGTGATCCTCGGGGAGCAGGTCCCAATCAGCCCCAGCATTTT. Amino acid sequence: CATSDPRGAGPNQPQHF.

This chain connects TRBV28 to TRBJ1-2; possible D gene TRBD1, 6 bases. This CDR3 is built from 14 residues. V shed 7 bases and J shed 8 bases, with 20 bases lying between them. Germline V lookup: CDR1 MDHEN, CDR2 SYDVKM. The CDR3 DNA reads TGTGCCAGCACCCTGGGGGCGTCTTTCAAGGGCTACACCTTC. Encoded protein: CASTLGASFKGYTF.

This clone was picked up one time. V gene TRBV30 combines with J gene TRBJ2-4; no clear D gene. Trimming shortened V by 1 base and J by 2 bases, and 9 bases separated the two germline ends. Germline assignment: CDR1 GTSNPN and CDR2 SVGIG (reference sequence). The CDR3 length is 14 residues. DNA for the CDR3: TGTGCCTGGAGTGACAGTTACTCCAAAAACATTCAGTACTTC. Amino acid sequence: CAWSDSYSKNIQYF.

The rearrangement joins TRBV27 to TRBJ1-4; 9 nucleotides agree with TRBD1. Germline CDR1 reads MNHEY; CDR2 reads SMNVEV (reference sequence). The CDR3 consists of 17 residues. V shed 6 bases, J shed 7 bases, and the junction held 15 bases outside the gene matches. The CDR3 here is CASSSGTGKSESEKLFF. As DNA, the CDR3 is TGTGCCAGCAGCTCCGGGACAGGGAAGTCAGAAAGTGAAAAACTGTTTTTT.

The chain uses TRBV6-2 or TRBV6-3 and TRBJ2-3, with TRBD1 identical over 10 bases. Unmatched junction bases numbered 5, after V lost 5 bases and J lost 3 bases. CDR1 and CDR2 from the germline V gene are MNHEY and SVGEGT. CDR3 length: 15 residues. CDR3 DNA sequence: TGTGCCAGCAGTGGGGACAGGGGATCGACAGATACGCAGTATTTT. This codes for CASSGDRGSTDTQYF.

A remark on this clone: One end of the junction fails to match germline, which may point to a read error. The chain uses TRBV19 and TRBJ2-7; D is uncertain. Germline V lookup: CDR1 LNHDA, CDR2 SQIVND (reference sequence). The CDR3 extends over 11 amino acids. In DNA, the CDR3 is TGTGCCACTAGTAGGGCCCTCGAGCAGTACTTC. It is translated as CATSRALEQYF.

V usage is TRBV18 and J usage is TRBJ1-2; weak D call: TRBD1 (6 bases). Trimming cost V 8 bases and J 3 bases, with 19 bases left between them. The V gene's germline CDR1 is KGHSH and CDR2 LQKENI. The CDR3 spans 15 residues. CDR3 amino acids: CASETGNQRYYGYTF. DNA for the CDR3: TGTGCCAGCGAAACAGGGAATCAGAGGTACTATGGCTACACCTTC.

This clone was detected only once. The gene calls are TRBV4-3 and TRBJ1-3; D is ambiguous. The V gene's germline CDR1 is LGHNA and CDR2 YSLEER. V dropped 5 bases and J dropped 0 bases, with 14 bases sitting between them. This CDR3 comprises 16 residues. CDR3 nucleotide sequence: TGCGCCAGCAGCTTGTCATCGGCTGGCTCTGGAAACACCATATATTTT. Amino acids: CASSLSSAGSGNTIYF.